This entry features one T cell receptor beta chain sequence. The antigen this receptor binds is unknown. Base quality data are lacking; no much larger clone is found one base away. These data are taken from a study of T cells in pancreatic ductal adenocarcinoma (dated by TCRdb to the late 2010s). Background on the whole study: To learn about the adaptive T-cell response arising naturally, investigators profiled where tumor-infiltrating CD8+ T cells, together with suppressive cells, were located within resected pancreatic ductal adenocarcinoma, how abundant they were, and what qualities they showed.

Paper-wide results and their limitations: Because tumors are enriched in CD45RO+ effector T cells rather than naive T cells, which biases toward lower diversity, comparisons of clonality between tumor and blood may be biased. More total productive templates and 6.5 to 10-fold more unique clonotypes were found in blood samples than in tumor samples. T-cell clonality showed no significant difference between tumor and blood, with a mean clonality of approximately 0.11 in tumors and approximately 0.07 in blood. Since most people with pancreatic cancer show up with disease that cannot be operated on, the resected cohort was biased toward the minority who had early-stage disease.

The CDR3 sequence holds 18 residues, the cysteine and phenylalanine included. Just the 54-base CDR3 DNA is kept, in frame starting at base 1. The germline V gene yields SGHNT for CDR1 and YENEEA for CDR2. From V the trimming removes 0 bases and from J it removes 5 bases, while the gene matches leave 11 bases of the junction unaccounted for. Selected pancreatic ductal adenocarcinoma patients had undergone surgery without neoadjuvant therapy. After peripheral blood was drawn into heparin tubes, PBMCs were separated on a histopaque density gradient and then cryopreserved in approximately 9.1% DMSO. The DNeasy Blood and Tissue Kit, with Proteinase K and RNase treatment, was used to extract genomic DNA from about seven PBMC specimens and about 9 flash-frozen tumor specimens. TCR beta CDR3 regions were amplified from genomic DNA using the immunoSEQ hsTCRB kit. An Illumina HiSeq system was used for high-throughput TRB CDR3 sequencing. Per the original workflow: The immunoSEQ software was used to analyze the sequencing reads, and any nonproductive sequences containing premature stops or frame-shifts were left out. To calculate repertoire clonality, Shannon entropy was normalized by log2 of the number of unique productive sequences, and that value was subtracted from one. The source is immuneACCESS, and TCRdb retained only in-frame sequences with V and J called. Part of the clones is not carried over; for the studies checked, unresolved V genes explain less than half of this, and the remainder is unexplained. V and J calls and clone size are copied from that table; D and trimming were computed from the DNA. The sample table contains over 10,000 clones; only one count was recorded for about nine tenths of them. 18% of the sample rests with the top ten.

In this chain, TRBV11-3 is recombined with TRBJ2-2; a stretch of 8 junction bases matches TRBD1. This receptor was obtained from a human donor with pancreatic ductal adenocarcinoma. What was sequenced was PBMCs. In nucleotides, the sequence is TGTGCCAGCAGCTTAGAATACGGGACAGGACAAGGAACCGGGGAGCTGTTTTTT. Its translation reads: CASSLEYGTGQGTGELFF.